Described below is a single T cell receptor (beta chain) sequence and its context. Clinical histories supplied by participants themselves formed the basis of cohort assignment. The study counted Cohort 3 donors as recovered given two negative PCRs, clearance, or symptom resolution. The source of the sample is a study of blood T cell repertoires in COVID-19. Turning to the study itself: T cells, B-cell-depleted T cells, or PBMCs supplied cDNA or gDNA.

Between the trimmed V and J ends, which lost 3 bases and 1 base, there was a span of 13 bases. The CDR3 length is 15 residues. The germline V gene encodes CDR1 DFQATT and CDR2 SNEGSKA (reference sequence). TCRdb's table, derived via immunoSEQ multiplex PCR, lists solely in-frame clones and lacks some. The sample consists of a few hundred thousand clones, 70% to 90% of them appearing once. The sequenced sample consisted of PBMCs or T cells enriched from blood (not recorded which). The receptor comes from a man aged 25 to 45 who had recovered from COVID-19. The rearrangement links TRBV20-1 to TRBJ1-5; D ambiguous. CDR3 loop: CSASSVAGSNQPQHF. In DNA, the CDR3 is TGCAGTGCTAGTTCCGTGGCCGGGAGCAATCAGCCCCAGCATTTT.